This T cell receptor (beta chain) stems from a study of blood T cell repertoires in COVID-19. About the study: Some COVID-19 samples were acute and others convalescent; all came from the United States, Italy and Spain. Nucleic acid was either cDNA or gDNA, and it came from T cells, B-cell-depleted T cells, or PBMCs.

CDR1 and CDR2 (germline): SGHRS, YFSETQ. The CDR3 covers 14 residues. The V end was cut by 0 bases, the J end by 0 bases, with 6 bases between. Original data processing: Counts of nucleated cells, estimated from reference gene primer amplification, were obtained. The table came from immunoSEQ multiplex PCR; TCRdb's copy has only in-frame clones and leaves some out. V and J calls and clone size are those listed in that table; D and trimming were worked out from the DNA. The profile shows about 360,000 clones, around 84% of them singletons. This receptor was identified in a human donor in a cohort sampled during active COVID-19. This chain uses TRBV5-1 with TRBJ2-5; the D is unclear. The sample taken for sequencing was peripheral blood. This CDR3 reads CASSLAVDQETQYF. The CDR3 DNA sequence: TGCGCCAGCAGCTTGGCCGTTGACCAAGAGACCCAGTACTTC. Together with reference TRBV5-1 and TRBJ2-5, the CDR3 gives the full variable domain: KAGVTQTPRYLIKTRGQQVTLSCSPISGHRSVSWYQQTPGQGLQFLFEYFSETQRNKGNFPGRFSGRQFSNSRSEMNVSTLELGDSALYLCASSLAVDQETQYFGPGTRLLVL.